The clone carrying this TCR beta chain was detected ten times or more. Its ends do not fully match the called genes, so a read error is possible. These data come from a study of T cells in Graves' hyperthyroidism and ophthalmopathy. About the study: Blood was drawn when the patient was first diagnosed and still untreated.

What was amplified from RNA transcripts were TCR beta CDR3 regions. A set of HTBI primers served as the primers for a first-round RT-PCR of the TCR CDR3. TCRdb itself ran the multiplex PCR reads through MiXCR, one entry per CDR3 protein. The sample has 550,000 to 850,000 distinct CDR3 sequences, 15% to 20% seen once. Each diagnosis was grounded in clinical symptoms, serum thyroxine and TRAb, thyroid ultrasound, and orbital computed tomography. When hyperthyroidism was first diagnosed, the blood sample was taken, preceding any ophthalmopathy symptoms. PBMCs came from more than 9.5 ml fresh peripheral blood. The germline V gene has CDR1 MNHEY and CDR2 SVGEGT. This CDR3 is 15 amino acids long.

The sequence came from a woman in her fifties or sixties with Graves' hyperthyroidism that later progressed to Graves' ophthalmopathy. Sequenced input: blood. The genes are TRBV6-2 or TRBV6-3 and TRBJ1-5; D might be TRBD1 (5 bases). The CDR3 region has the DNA TGTGCCAGCCGTTATCCGGGGCCGATCAATCAGCCCCAGCATTTT. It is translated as CASRYPGPINQPQHF.